This is a list of T cell receptor beta chains from one sample in a study of post-analysis software for immune sequencing data. Each CDR3 protein is one row after TCRdb ran MiXCR on the PCR reads. The data hold hundreds of thousands of distinct CDR3 sequences, with less than 35% observed a single time. Sequencing was performed on blood. These receptors all stem from a girl aged 10 to 17 with multiple sclerosis. CDR3s include the opening cysteine and the closing phenylalanine or tryptophan. The D gene is left open where the match is weak. Rows give clone size only sometimes, using once, few, many, or a class for an expanded clone.

v_call,j_call,d_call,clone_size,cdr3_nt,cdr3_aa
TRBV27,TRBJ2-3,-,-,TGTGCCAGCAGTCCGCGGGACTGGGGCACAGATACGCAGTATTTT,CASSPRDWGTDTQYF
TRBV28,TRBJ2-3,TRBD1,-,TGTGCCAGCAGCATCTACGGACAGGGGGCGGATACGCAGTATTTT,CASSIYGQGADTQYF
TRBV27,TRBJ2-7,TRBD1,-,TGTGCCAGCAGTTTATTGGGGACAGGGAACGAGCAGTACTTC,CASSLLGTGNEQYF
TRBV7-8,TRBJ1-1,-,few,TGTGCCAGCAGCTTAGTGTTTGGGAACACTGAAGCTTTCTTT,CASSLVFGNTEAFF
TRBV5-1,TRBJ1-2,TRBD1,-,TGCGCCAGCAGCTTGGGACAGGGGCACGGTGGCTACACCTTC,CASSLGQGHGGYTF
TRBV20-1,TRBJ2-1,TRBD2,-,TGCAGTGCTAGACGAGGACGGAGCGGGGGGGCCGGTGAGCAGTTCTTC,CSARRGRSGGAGEQFF
TRBV5-1,TRBJ2-5,TRBD2,-,TGCGCCAGCAGCTCGACTAGCGGGGGTCAAGAGACCCAGTACTTC,CASSSTSGGQETQYF
TRBV20-1,TRBJ2-5,-,-,TGCAGTGTTAGACGCCTCCAAGAGACCCAGTACTTC,CSVRRLQETQYF
TRBV6-1,TRBJ2-5,-,-,TGTGCCAGCAGCCTTGGAGCCCAGAACGGGGAGACCCAGTACTTC,CASSLGAQNGETQYF
TRBV6-2/TRBV6-3,TRBJ1-1,-,few,TGTGCCAGCAGTCACACAGCGGGAGCTTTCTTT,CASSHTAGAFF
TRBV20-1,TRBJ2-7,-,many,TGCAGTGCCGGCACAGGGATGAGCTACGAGCAGTACTTC,CSAGTGMSYEQYF
TRBV9,TRBJ2-4,TRBD1,-,TGTGCCAGCAGCGCGGGACAGGGACGGTCTAACGGGCAGTACTTC,CASSAGQGRSNGQYF
TRBV28,TRBJ2-5,-,few,TGTGCCAGCACTGATTGGGGCAGAGAAGTGGAGACCCAGTACTTC,CASTDWGREVETQYF
TRBV6-2/TRBV6-3,TRBJ1-5,TRBD1,few,TGTGCCAGCAGTTATGGGGGACAGGGGTCACAATCTTTCAATCAGCCCCAGCATTTT,CASSYGGQGSQSFNQPQHF
TRBV20-1,TRBJ2-7,-,-,TGCAGTGCCACGACTCCCCTTGGCTCCTACGAGCAGTACTTC,CSATTPLGSYEQYF
TRBV29-1,TRBJ2-3,TRBD1,-,TGCAGCGTGACAGGGGGGGCAACCTGGACGCCCGGCGGGTTCGTCGAGGATACGCAGTATTTT,CSVTGGATWTPGGFVEDTQYF
TRBV6-5,TRBJ2-1,-,-,TGTGCCACCATGGCGCTTGGGGGGAGCTCCTACAATGAGCAGTTCTTC,CATMALGGSSYNEQFF
TRBV20-1,TRBJ2-7,-,few,TGCAGTGCTAGAGATAGGAGGTCCTACGAGCAGTACTTC,CSARDRRSYEQYF
TRBV14,TRBJ2-6,-,-,TGTGCCAGCAGCCAAGCTGCTAGCGCTGGGGCCAACGTCCTGACTTTC,CASSQAASAGANVLTF
TRBV11-2,TRBJ1-1,-,-,TGTGCCAGCAGCTTTCGGAGAATGAACACTGAAGCTTTCTTT,CASSFRRMNTEAFF
TRBV20-1,TRBJ1-2,-,few,TGCAGTGCTAGAGGGGGCCGGGACGGGAACTATGGCTACACCTTC,CSARGGRDGNYGYTF
TRBV7-2,TRBJ2-5,TRBD1,few,TGTGCCAGCAGCCCCGACAGGGGAAAAGAGACCCAGTACTTC,CASSPDRGKETQYF
TRBV5-1,TRBJ1-1,TRBD1,-,TGCGCCAGCAGTCAGGACAGGGGGACGACTTCCACTGAAGCTTTCTTT,CASSQDRGTTSTEAFF
TRBV2,TRBJ2-1,-,few,TGTGCCAGCAGTGGCCTACAGGGATCCTACAATGAGCAGTTCTTC,CASSGLQGSYNEQFF
TRBV20-1,TRBJ2-1,-,-,TGCAGTGCTAGAGCGGGATTGGTATTGGATGAGCAGTTCTTC,CSARAGLVLDEQFF
TRBV3-1,TRBJ2-1,-,few,TGTGCCAGCAGCCACCAATACAATGAGCAGTTCTTC,CASSHQYNEQFF
TRBV5-4,TRBJ2-5,-,-,TGTGCCAGCAGCTCGGAACTGCATCCAGGGGAGACCCAGTACTTC,CASSSELHPGETQYF
TRBV27,TRBJ2-6,-,-,TGTGCCAGCAGTTTATGGTCGACAGGTTCTGGGGCCAACGTCCTGACTTTC,CASSLWSTGSGANVLTF
TRBV24-1,TRBJ2-3,-,few,TGTGCCACCAGTGACCCAGCGGAGGGGGGCACAGATACGCAGTATTTT,CATSDPAEGGTDTQYF
TRBV6-5,TRBJ2-2,-,-,TGTGCCAGCAGCCGTACTGGGGGGGAGCTGTTTTTT,CASSRTGGELFF
TRBV20-1,TRBJ2-6,-,-,TGCAGTGCTAGATTTGGGGACTCTGGGGCCAACGTCCTGACTTTC,CSARFGDSGANVLTF